In its sample, the clone carrying this T cell receptor beta chain was seen a few times. Its antigen remains unidentified. Survey-level resolution applied to immunoSEQ assay v3.0. The method was immunoSEQ multiplex PCR; TCRdb's version includes in-frame clones alone and lacks a portion of them. The data hold about 33,000 clones, with 65% to 80% observed a single time. Germline loops: CDR1 SEHNR, CDR2 FQNEAQ (reference sequence). The CDR3 runs 11 residues. Deletions cut 4 bases from V and 3 bases from J, with 3 bases between. The entry originates in a study of long-term antiretroviral therapy in people with HIV. Study-wide results and limits: ART adherence, viral resistance and therapy changes went unrecorded. Pre-ART clonal expansion yielded clones that dominated the repertoire at all time points. ART was followed by higher diversity that remained below transplant donor controls.

This chain connects TRBV7-9 to TRBJ1-1; D gene uncertain. The sample was unsorted PBMCs, taken 3.1 years after starting antiretroviral therapy. The clonotype was recovered from a woman aged 45 to 65 with HIV. The CDR3 sequence is CASSWDTEAFF. The CDR3 bases are TGTGCCAGCAGCTGGGACACTGAAGCTTTCTTT.